The 9 T cell receptor beta chains below come from one sample, sequenced in a study of tumor-infiltrating lymphocytes in primary liver carcinoma. Starting material of approximately 500 ng total RNA yielded TCR beta cDNA via a constant-region primer. For TCR beta, libraries were produced by three nested multiplex PCR rounds using slightly modified ARM-PCR. Rounds one and two of PCR, each of roughly 10 cycles, were primed with TRBV1-TRBV30 forward primers and a C-beta reverse primer. One entry per CDR3 protein, called by TCRdb with MiXCR from the multiplex PCR reads. This sample has roughly 190,000 distinct CDR3 sequences, with approximately 80% found just once. Co-extraction of both nucleic acids (RNA and DNA) used about 17-33 mg of unsorted bulk tissue. What was sequenced was tumor tissue from primary liver carcinoma. The source is a man aged 40-55 years with primary liver carcinoma and hepatitis B virus infection.

The rearrangement uses TRBV6-5 and TRBJ2-7; 7 bases are a match to TRBD1. V shed 10 bases, J shed 7 bases, and the junction held 13 bases outside the gene matches. CDR3 length equals 13 residues. The germline CDR1 and CDR2 sequences are MNHEY and SVGAGI. This chain's CDR3 is CANTQRQGGEQYF. CDR3 bases: TGTGCCAACACCCAACGACAGGGTGGTGAGCAGTACTTC.

A word on this clonotype: A single base separates this from a much larger clone, so it may be a read error. V usage is TRBV4-2 and J usage is TRBJ2-1, with TRBD2 identical over 15 bases. The CDR3 contains 19 residues. Germline CDR1 and CDR2: LGHNA and YNFKEQ. J was trimmed by 12 bases and V by 0 bases; bases with no gene match: 15. CDR3: CASSQDIAGGLAGGSLQFF. Here the CDR3 DNA reads TGTGCCAGCAGCCAAGATATAGCGGGTGGACTAGCGGGAGGGAGCCTGCAGTTCTTC.

About this clonotype: A junction boundary mismatches the germline segment, possibly from a read error. This chain joins TRBV7-8 and TRBJ1-6, with D unclear. The CDR3 is made up of 16 amino acids. Germline V lookup: CDR1 SGHVS, CDR2 FQNEAQ. The CDR3 loop reads CTSSFIRRSYNSPLHF. In DNA form, the CDR3 reads TGTACCAGCAGCTTTATTAGGAGGTCCTATAATTCACCCCTCCACTTT.

This sequence joins TRBV10-3 and TRBJ2-1; 7 positions match TRBD1. Germline V gives CDR1 ENHRY, CDR2 SYGVKD. The CDR3 is 19 residues long. V shed 2 bases, J shed 7 bases, and the junction held 20 bases outside the gene matches. The CDR3 here is CAISEHGTVGVGDLNEQFF. CDR3 nucleotides: TGTGCCATCAGTGAGCATGGGACAGTCGGGGTGGGAGACTTGAATGAGCAGTTCTTC.

Concerning this clonotype: A read error may account for a junction end that differs from germline. CDR3 protein: CASSQGLRRGRALWTPYF. CDR3 DNA: TGTGCCAGCAGCCAAGGCCTCCGCAGGGGGAGGGCCTTGTGGACCCCGTACTTC. The V and J genes are TRBV4-2 and TRBJ2-5; either TRBD1 or TRBD2 may supply D (7 bases each). The V gene's germline CDR1 is LGHNA and CDR2 YNFKEQ. The CDR3 runs to 18 residues.

A word on this clonotype: Its ends do not fully match the called genes, so a read error is possible. This chain uses TRBV11-2 with TRBJ2-7; D is unresolved. From germline, CDR1 is SGHAT and CDR2 FQNNGV. The CDR3 runs 16 residues. The CDR3 protein is CGSTPIMGMGSYEQYF. As DNA, the CDR3 is TGTGGCAGCACCCCAATCATGGGGATGGGGTCCTACGAGCAGTACTTC. The complete variable domain, with remaining parts taken from reference TRBV11-2 and TRBJ2-7, reads EAGVAQSPRYKIIEKRQSVAFWCNPISGHATLYWYQQILGQGPKLLIQFQNNGVVDDSQLPKDRFSAERLKGVDSTLKIQPAKLEDSAVYLCGSTPIMGMGSYEQYFGPGTRLTVT.

J is TRBJ1-1 and V is TRBV5-6; the D is unclear. The CDR3 loop spans 15 amino acids. Germline V gene sequence: CDR1 SGHDT, CDR2 YYEEEE. The chain's CDR3 is CAGSLEKVTSTEAFF. CDR3 sequence (DNA): TGTGCAGGCAGCTTGGAGAAGGTTACGAGCACTGAAGCTTTCTTT.

Concerning this clonotype itself: At one end the junction does not follow the germline gene, possibly because of a read error. The chain links TRBV5-6 to TRBJ2-3; D is uncertain. Germline CDR1 reads SGHDT; CDR2 reads YYEEEE. The CDR3 length is 14 residues. The CDR3 DNA is TGTCCCAGCAGCTTGTCCGGTAACATAGATACGCAGTATTTT. It codes for CPSSLSGNIDTQYF. Drawing the rest from reference TRBV5-6 and TRBJ2-3, the complete variable domain is DAGVTQSPTHLIKTRGQQVTLRCSPKSGHDTVSWYQQALGQGPQFIFQYYEEEERQRGNFPDRFSGHQFPNYSSELNVNALLLGDSALYLCPSSLSGNIDTQYFGPGTRLTVL.

For this clonotype: Relative to the germline gene, one junction end is altered; a read error may explain this. The chain has TRBV11-1 and TRBJ2-5, with D possibly being TRBD2 (6 bases). The length of the CDR3 is 12 residues. Looked up from germline, CDR1 is SGHAT and CDR2 is FQDESV (reference sequence). As DNA, the CDR3 is TGTGCCAGCAGCCAGCCGGGGGAGACCCTGTACTTC. Its translation is CASSQPGETLYF.